Sequencing of this TCR beta chain was carried out in a study of T-cell memory formation after mild COVID-19. Study findings and constraints: Mainly in CM and EM were contracting CD4+ clones; CD8+ were in EMRA.

5'RACE with constant-segment primers yielded barcoded, UMI-tagged TCR alpha and TCR beta cDNA libraries. TCRdb re-called the 5' RACE reads through MiXCR, storing one row per CDR3 protein. The sample consists of roughly 190,000 distinct CDR3 sequences, under 12% of them appearing once. This CDR3 comprises 17 residues. Germline V gives CDR1 MNHNY, CDR2 SVGAGI (reference sequence). The ends lost 9 bases at V and 2 bases at J; junction bases unmatched: 14. About this clonotype itself: What it binds is not known.

The sample consisted of PBMCs or a T cell subset sorted from them (not recorded which). This TCR derives from a man younger than 30 who had mild COVID-19 (a few samples of this study predate the infection). Cell type and time point are not known. This chain connects TRBV6-6 to TRBJ2-4; 9 bases are shared with TRBD1. The CDR3 DNA is TGTGCCAGTAGGGACAGGGCGCGGGAAGGCCCCAAAAACATTCAGTACTTC. Its protein product is CASRDRAREGPKNIQYF.